The 5 T cell receptor beta chains reported below all come from one sample, sequenced in a study of shared clonotypes between healthy human individuals. Data came from immunoSEQ multiplex PCR; TCRdb stores just in-frame clones and leaves some out. Of almost 750,000 clones in the sample, about two thirds are singletons; the top ten hold about 1.7%. The sequenced sample was memory CD4+ T cells sorted from blood. Subset reported: CD45RA-negative fraction. Source of these receptors: a young woman in good health.

Details on this clone: Other DNA sequences of this sample code for an identical CDR3. The chain is built from TRBV6-1 and TRBJ1-2, with 10 nucleotides matching TRBD1. Germline trimming cut 4 bases from V and 6 bases from J; bases unmatched to any gene: 2. The CDR3 sequence is 13 residues long. Germline loops: CDR1 MNHNS, CDR2 SASEGT. The CDR3 sequence: CASSAGTGDGYTF. The DNA of the CDR3 is TGTGCCAGCAGTGCGGGGACAGGGGATGGCTACACCTTC.

The chain has TRBV11-2 and TRBJ1-2, with a possible D match to TRBD1 (5 bases). Deletions cut 0 bases from V and 3 bases from J, with 8 bases between. CDR3 length: 14 amino acids. Germline lookup yields CDR1 SGHAT and CDR2 FQNNGV. The CDR3 region has the DNA TGTGCCAGCAGCTTAGATATGGGGGACTATGGCTACACCTTC. Translation: CASSLDMGDYGYTF. The full variable domain, completed using reference TRBV11-2 and TRBJ1-2, is EAGVAQSPRYKIIEKRQSVAFWCNPISGHATLYWYQQILGQGPKLLIQFQNNGVVDDSQLPKDRFSAERLKGVDSTLKIQPAKLEDSAVYLCASSLDMGDYGYTFGSGTRLTVV.

The chain carries TRBV5-1 and TRBJ1-3; D is undetermined. Looked up from germline, CDR1 is SGHRS and CDR2 is YFSETQ. V lost 0 bases and J 0 bases, leaving 10 bases between the germline ends. The CDR3 contains 16 residues. CDR3 DNA: TGCGCCAGCAGCTTGGGTTTAGCTAACTCTGGAAACACCATATATTTT. The encoded protein is CASSLGLANSGNTIYF. Full variable domain (missing parts from reference TRBV5-1 and TRBJ1-3): KAGVTQTPRYLIKTRGQQVTLSCSPISGHRSVSWYQQTPGQGLQFLFEYFSETQRNKGNFPGRFSGRQFSNSRSEMNVSTLELGDSALYLCASSLGLANSGNTIYFGEGSWLTVV.

Here the CDR3 DNA reads TGTGCCAGCAGTTCTCAGAACACTGAAGCTTTCTTT. Translating it yields CASSSQNTEAFF. V is TRBV28 and J is TRBJ1-1; D not certain. Germline CDR1 reads MDHEN; CDR2 reads SYDVKM. The CDR3 covers 12 residues. V was shortened by 4 bases and J by 1 base, with 4 bases between the two germline ends.

V gene TRBV18 combines with J gene TRBJ1-1, with D maybe TRBD1 (6 bases). This CDR3 spans 16 amino acids. The germline gives CDR1 KGHSH, CDR2 LQKENI. V lost 0 bases and J 5 bases, leaving 16 bases between the germline ends. CDR3 bases: TGTGCCAGCTCACCACCGAACGGAGGGGGTGAGACTGAAGCTTTCTTT. This sequence encodes CASSPPNGGGETEAFF.